This T cell receptor (beta chain) was sequenced for a study of T-cell memory formation after mild COVID-19. Whole-study context: Clustering of TCRs was largely donor specific. Points from the study as a whole: Several responding clones turned up in pre-infection memory, indicating that cross-reactive memory may have taken part.

From germline, CDR1 is SEHNR and CDR2 FQNEAQ (reference sequence). The length of the CDR3 is 18 residues. After removal of 3 bases from V and 1 base from J, the junction contained 13 bases not matched to a gene. Using constant-segment primers, 5'RACE produced TCR alpha and TCR beta cDNA libraries carrying sample barcodes and UMIs. TCRdb re-called the 5' RACE reads through MiXCR, storing one row per CDR3 protein. The sample yields 350,000 to 500,000 distinct CDR3 sequences, 23% seen once. Comments on this clonotype: Its cognate antigen is unknown.

This TCR derives from an adult woman who had mild COVID-19 (a few samples of this study predate the infection). Cell type and time point are not known. The chain carries TRBV7-9 and TRBJ1-1; 8 positions match TRBD1. Sequences were obtained from PBMCs or a T cell subset sorted from them (not recorded which). The CDR3 spells CASSFAAADRGQNTEAFF. The CDR3 DNA follows: TGTGCCAGCAGCTTTGCTGCGGCTGACAGGGGACAGAACACTGAAGCTTTCTTT.